This is a list of T cell receptor beta chains from one sample in a study of CD8 T cells in Susac syndrome. TCRdb re-called the immunoSEQ multiplex PCR reads through MiXCR, storing one row per CDR3 protein. Of around 170,000 distinct CDR3 sequences listed, 92% are singletons. Sequencing was carried out using CD4+ T cells from PBMCs. These TCRs come from a human donor in good health. CDR3s include the opening cysteine and the closing phenylalanine or tryptophan. A D gene is named only where the DNA matches it firmly. Only part of the rows carry a size: once, few, many, or a class if the clone is expanded.

cdr3_length,v_call,clone_size,d_call,j_call,cdr3_nt,cdr3_aa
14,TRBV5-1,.,TRBD2,TRBJ2-2,TGCGCCAGCAGCTTGGCGGGAGGCGACGGGGAGCTGTTTTTT,CASSLAGGDGELFF
14,TRBV12-3/TRBV12-4,.,.,TRBJ1-2,TGTGCCAGCAGCCGGTCCCAGGGATACTATGGCTACACCTTC,CASSRSQGYYGYTF
15,TRBV29-1,.,.,TRBJ1-1,TGCAGCGCTGAGGGGGAGATGGGGGCGCGCACTGAAGCTTTCTTT,CSAEGEMGARTEAFF
16,TRBV3-1,.,.,TRBJ2-1,TGTGCCAGCAGCCAAGAAGCTAGCGTAGATGGGAGTGAGCAGTTCTTC,CASSQEASVDGSEQFF
13,TRBV3-1,.,.,TRBJ2-4,TGTGCCAGCAGCTTTCAGGGTGGGAACATTCAGTACTTC,CASSFQGGNIQYF
17,TRBV13,.,.,TRBJ2-1,TGTGCCAGCAGCTTAGAAGCCCCGTGGGCGGGCTACAATGAGCAGTTCTTC,CASSLEAPWAGYNEQFF
16,TRBV28,once,TRBD1,TRBJ2-6,TGTGCCAGCATTACAGGGGGGTACTCTGGGGCCAACGTCCTGACTTTC,CASITGGYSGANVLTF
13,TRBV18,.,TRBD1,TRBJ1-2,TGTGCCAGCTCACCCCGGGACAGGGTCGGCTACACCTTC,CASSPRDRVGYTF
14,TRBV7-2,.,.,TRBJ2-7,TGTGCCAGCAGCTTCCGGGCAATGGAGAACGAGCAGTACTTC,CASSFRAMENEQYF
13,TRBV14,.,.,TRBJ1-2,TGTGCCAGCAGCCAAGATCAACAGTATGGCTACACCTTC,CASSQDQQYGYTF
13,TRBV18,.,TRBD1,TRBJ2-1,TGTGCCAGCTCACCTGCGGACAGGGATGAGCAGTTCTTC,CASSPADRDEQFF
13,TRBV7-2,.,.,TRBJ1-3,TGTGCCAGCAGCTTACCCTGGGGAAACACCATATATTTT,CASSLPWGNTIYF
14,TRBV19,.,.,TRBJ2-1,TGTGCCAGTAGCCAGCCGGGACTTGGGAATGAGCAGTTCTTC,CASSQPGLGNEQFF
14,TRBV5-1,.,TRBD2,TRBJ2-2,TGCGCCAGCAAACTAGCGGAGAACACCGGGGAGCTGTTTTTT,CASKLAENTGELFF
13,TRBV19,once,.,TRBJ1-2,TGTGCCAGTCAGGCGACAGACTTCTATGGCTACACCTTC,CASQATDFYGYTF
15,TRBV4-3,.,.,TRBJ1-1,TGCGCCAGCAGCCAGGGACCTCGTCCAGGACTTGAAGCTTTCTTT,CASSQGPRPGLEAFF
14,TRBV7-3,.,TRBD1,TRBJ1-1,TGTGCCAGCAGCCGAGGGGGGACAGAAGAAGAAGCTTTCTTT,CASSRGGTEEEAFF
15,TRBV5-1,.,.,TRBJ2-6,TGCGCCAGCAGCGGTGACGGGTCTGGGGCCAACGTCCTGACTTTC,CASSGDGSGANVLTF
16,TRBV28,.,.,TRBJ2-1,TGTGCCAGCAGTACTATACAGGGAACTACCTACAATGAGCAGTTCTTC,CASSTIQGTTYNEQFF
14,TRBV3-1,once,TRBD1,TRBJ1-1,TGTGCCAGCAGCCAAAGCGGTCAGGGGGCTGAAGCTTTCTTT,CASSQSGQGAEAFF
18,TRBV4-3,.,.,TRBJ2-3,TGCGCCAGCAGCCAAGAATTATCCGAATCCCATAGCACAGATACGCAGTATTTT,CASSQELSESHSTDTQYF
13,TRBV6-5,.,.,TRBJ1-5,TGTGCCAGCACTCCGGGCCCACATCAGCCCCAGCATTTT,CASTPGPHQPQHF
14,TRBV11-2,.,.,TRBJ2-7,TGTGCCAGCAGCTTAGTAACAGCCTCCTACGAGCAGTACTTC,CASSLVTASYEQYF
10,TRBV20-1,.,.,TRBJ2-7,TGCAGTGCTAACGGCTACGAGCAGTACTTC,CSANGYEQYF
15,TRBV6-2/TRBV6-3,.,.,TRBJ2-2,TGTGCCAGCAGTTACTCGATAACTCCTGGGGGGGAGCTGTTTTTT,CASSYSITPGGELFF
11,TRBV14,.,.,TRBJ2-7,TGTGCCAGCAGGGGGGGACGGACGCAGTACTTC,CASRGGRTQYF
15,TRBV7-9,.,.,TRBJ2-1,TGTGCCAGCAGCTTGCACGGCTCAATCTACAATGAGCAGTTCTTC,CASSLHGSIYNEQFF
18,TRBV5-1,.,TRBD2,TRBJ2-5,TGCGCCAGCAGCTTGGTGGGTAGCGGGGGCCCGTACCAAGAGACCCAGTACTTC,CASSLVGSGGPYQETQYF
15,TRBV20-1,.,TRBD2,TRBJ2-1,TGCAGTGCTAGAGAGAACGGGAGGGACTACAATGAGCAGTTCTTC,CSARENGRDYNEQFF
14,TRBV5-1,.,TRBD2,TRBJ2-7,TGCGCCAGCAGCTCGGGGACTAGCGGGGGCGAGCAGTACTTC,CASSSGTSGGEQYF
14,TRBV24-1,.,TRBD1,TRBJ1-2,TGTGCCACCAGTGATCGACAGGGGACCTATGGCTACACCTTC,CATSDRQGTYGYTF
16,TRBV25-1,.,TRBD1,TRBJ2-1,TGTGCCAGCAGCCAACAGGGGGCTCACCCTTACAATGAGCAGTTCTTC,CASSQQGAHPYNEQFF
14,TRBV5-4,.,.,TRBJ2-1,TGTGCCAGCAGCTTGGGGCAGGGTGGGCGTGAGCAGTTCTTC,CASSLGQGGREQFF
15,TRBV6-6,.,.,TRBJ2-1,TGTGCCAGCAGTGACAGCTTAAACTCCTACAATGAGCAGTTCTTC,CASSDSLNSYNEQFF
13,TRBV7-2,few,.,TRBJ2-1,TGTGCCAGCAGCTCGTCCGGGTACAATGAGCAGTTCTTC,CASSSSGYNEQFF
14,TRBV2,.,.,TRBJ2-7,TGTGCCAGCACCTGGACCGCTGAAGCTTACGAGCAGTACTTC,CASTWTAEAYEQYF
14,TRBV5-1,.,.,TRBJ2-3,TGCGCCAGCAGCTCCGCCGTAGTAGGAGATACGCAGTATTTT,CASSSAVVGDTQYF
15,TRBV5-1,once,.,TRBJ1-1,TGCGCCAGCAGCTTGGGGGGGCTGCAGAACACTGAAGCTTTCTTT,CASSLGGLQNTEAFF
14,TRBV11-3,.,.,TRBJ1-1,TGTGCCAGCAGCTCCTTTGATCTGAACACTGAAGCTTTCTTT,CASSSFDLNTEAFF
17,TRBV9,.,.,TRBJ2-7,TGTGCCAGCAGCGTAGATCCTCACGGAGGGGGGGACTACGAGCAGTACTTC,CASSVDPHGGGDYEQYF
14,TRBV30,.,TRBD1,TRBJ2-1,TGTGCCTCTGACAGGGCCAGCTCCTACAATGAGCAGTTCTTC,CASDRASSYNEQFF
16,TRBV24-1,.,TRBD1,TRBJ2-3,TGTGCCACCAGTGAATCCGGGACAGGGTACCCAGATACGCAGTATTTT,CATSESGTGYPDTQYF
14,TRBV3-1,.,.,TRBJ2-7,TGTGCCAGCAGACCCGAGGGGATAAGCGACGAGCAGTACTTC,CASRPEGISDEQYF
14,TRBV25-1,.,.,TRBJ2-7,TGTGCCAGCCCCTATGTGGGGATAACCTACGAGCAGTACTTC,CASPYVGITYEQYF
18,TRBV12-3/TRBV12-4,.,TRBD2,TRBJ2-1,TGTGCCAGCAGCGGGACTAGCGGGAGTCAAAGCTCCTACAATGAGCAGTTCTTC,CASSGTSGSQSSYNEQFF
14,TRBV12-3/TRBV12-4,.,.,TRBJ2-3,TGTGCCAGCAGTCAGCTTTTGGGGACAGATACGCAGTATTTT,CASSQLLGTDTQYF